A selection of T cell receptor beta chains follows, all from one sample in a study of identical twins. TCRdb re-called the 5' RACE reads through MiXCR, storing one row per CDR3 protein. This table has 450,000 to 500,000 distinct CDR3 sequences, 14% appearing once. A further study also used this sample, focusing on yellow fever vaccine responses in identical twins.

Sequenced material: CD4+ T cells sorted from blood. All receptors derive from a woman between 18 and 30 years old in good health. Both conserved end residues are part of each CDR3. The D gene is left open where the match is weak. Size tells how often a clone was seen (once, few, many) or the class of an expanded clone, and some rows leave it out.

TRBV20-1	NA	NA	TRBJ2-7	TGCAGTGCTAGAGCTGGGGAACCCTACGAGCAGTACTTC	CSARAGEPYEQYF
TRBV6-2/TRBV6-3	NA	NA	TRBJ2-3	TGTGCCAGCAGGGATCAATCTATTAGCGGCACGCAGTATTTT	CASRDQSISGTQYF
TRBV25-1	NA	NA	TRBJ2-4	TGTGCCAGCAGTGCCGGTTGGGTTGGAGACATTCAGTACTTC	CASSAGWVGDIQYF
TRBV3-1	NA	NA	TRBJ2-1	TGTGCCAGCAGCCAAGGTCCTCCGAGCTCCTACAATGAGCAGTTCTTC	CASSQGPPSSYNEQFF
TRBV5-5	NA	TRBD2	TRBJ2-1	TGTGCCAGCAGCTTGGGCGTTAGCGGGTTCTCCTACAATGAGCAGTTCTTC	CASSLGVSGFSYNEQFF
TRBV5-1	many	NA	TRBJ1-5	TGTGCCAGCAGCGTGGACAGCAATCAGCCCCAGCATTTT	CASSVDSNQPQHF
TRBV20-1	many	NA	TRBJ2-3	TGCAGTGCTAGAGTTTCGGGGGTAGATACGCAGTATTTT	CSARVSGVDTQYF
TRBV11-2	few	TRBD2	TRBJ2-7	TGTGCCAGCAGCCCGACCGGACGGGAGGATGGAGAGCAGTACTTC	CASSPTGREDGEQYF
TRBV12-5	few	NA	TRBJ2-2	TGTGCTAGTGGTTTGGTACGTGGAGAAAACACCGGGGAGCTGTTTTTT	CASGLVRGENTGELFF
TRBV5-1	few	NA	TRBJ1-1	TGCGCCAGCAGCTCGGATTCACGGAACACTGAAGCTTTCTTT	CASSSDSRNTEAFF
TRBV2	few	NA	TRBJ2-3	TGTGCCAGCCTCCGCACGGGGATCATCTACACAGATACGCAGTATTTT	CASLRTGIIYTDTQYF
TRBV15	few	NA	TRBJ2-5	TGTGCCACCAGCAGAGGCCGACAGGCCCGAGAGACCCAGTACTTC	CATSRGRQARETQYF
TRBV9	many	NA	TRBJ2-3	TGTGCCAGCAGCGGACCGAGCACAGATACGCAGTATTTT	CASSGPSTDTQYF
TRBV19	NA	NA	TRBJ2-2	TGTGCCAGTAGTATAGATGAGATTTGGTACGGCAAGAACACCGGGGAGCTGTTTTTT	CASSIDEIWYGKNTGELFF
TRBV11-3	many	NA	TRBJ2-3	TGTGCCAGCAGCTGGAGCGGTGGTGGAGATACGCAGTATTTT	CASSWSGGGDTQYF
TRBV10-3	few	NA	TRBJ2-5	TGTGCCACCGCAAATGCCAGGGAACCCAAAGAGACCCAGTACTTC	CATANAREPKETQYF
TRBV20-1	few	TRBD2	TRBJ2-7	TGCAGTGCTCCCGGACTAGGAGTCTACGAGCAGTACTTC	CSAPGLGVYEQYF
TRBV7-2	NA	TRBD1	TRBJ2-7	TGTGCCAGCAGCTTAGCGACAGGGATAAACCCCTCCTACGAGCAGTACTTC	CASSLATGINPSYEQYF
TRBV5-4	NA	NA	TRBJ2-7	TGTGCCAGCAGCGGCCCCGAGACGGACGAGCAGTACTTC	CASSGPETDEQYF
TRBV4-3	NA	NA	TRBJ2-1	TGCGCCAGCAGCCAAGCTTTTCGGGGGAGCTCCTACAATGAGCAGTTCTTC	CASSQAFRGSSYNEQFF
TRBV21-1	NA	NA	TRBJ2-7	TGTGCCAGCAGCAAAGGCTGGGACTGTACCTACGAGCAGTACTTC	CASSKGWDCTYEQYF
TRBV20-1	NA	NA	TRBJ2-1	TGCAGTGTTATCCAGGGAGGGGGACTCAATGAGCAGTTCTTC	CSVIQGGGLNEQFF
TRBV20-1	few	TRBD2	TRBJ2-3	TGCAGTGCTACTGGACTAGCTTCAGATACGCAGTATTTT	CSATGLASDTQYF
TRBV29-1	NA	NA	TRBJ1-1	TGCAGCGTTGGGGGTTTGAGGGCTGAAGCTTTCTTT	CSVGGLRAEAFF
TRBV6-2/TRBV6-3	many	TRBD2	TRBJ2-1	TGTGCCAGCAGGACGCCCCCCGGGAGGAAAAATGAGCAGTTCTTC	CASRTPPGRKNEQFF
TRBV7-9	NA	TRBD2	TRBJ2-7	TGTGCCAGCAGCTCACAAGGGGACTCCCGGGGGGCCTACGAGCAGTACTTC	CASSSQGDSRGAYEQYF
TRBV7-2	few	NA	TRBJ1-1	TGTGCCAGCAGCTTAACTTTGGACACTGAAGCTTTCTTT	CASSLTLDTEAFF
TRBV20-1	few	NA	TRBJ2-1	TGCAGTGCTAGCCCAGCTTGGACGGGTAATGAGCAGTTCTTC	CSASPAWTGNEQFF
TRBV28	NA	NA	TRBJ2-3	TGTGCCAGCAGCCCCCTCAAGAGGGGACCAGATACGCAGTATTTT	CASSPLKRGPDTQYF
TRBV20-1	few	NA	TRBJ2-5	TGCAGTGCTAGTCCCCGGGTTGAGACCCAGTACTTC	CSASPRVETQYF
TRBV12-3/TRBV12-4	few	TRBD1	TRBJ2-6	TGTGCCAGCAGCGGCAGGGGGAAATCTGGGGCCAACGTCCTGACTTTC	CASSGRGKSGANVLTF
TRBV5-1	many	NA	TRBJ1-2	TGCGCCAGCAGTCTGGACAAAAACAGGGCTAACTATGGCTACACCTTC	CASSLDKNRANYGYTF
TRBV7-9	NA	NA	TRBJ1-5	TGTGCCAGCAGCTTAGACACTCAGCCCCAGCATTTT	CASSLDTQPQHF
TRBV7-8	NA	NA	TRBJ2-4	TGTGCCAGCAGCTTAGGGGGGGACAAAATTCAGTACTTC	CASSLGGDKIQYF
TRBV7-2	NA	NA	TRBJ2-2	TGTGCCAGCAGCTTGTCCGCGGGCGGGGAGCTGTTTTTT	CASSLSAGGELFF
TRBV16	NA	NA	TRBJ2-1	TGTGCCAGCAGCCACTGGACAATAATGGGTACCTTCAATGAGCAGTTCTTC	CASSHWTIMGTFNEQFF
TRBV6-1	NA	TRBD2	TRBJ2-1	TGTGCCAGCAGCCGCTGGACTAGCGGGAGCTATGAGCAGTTCTTC	CASSRWTSGSYEQFF
TRBV28	few	NA	TRBJ2-7	TGTGCCAGCAGTTTGGTGGATTCGTACCAGTACTTC	CASSLVDSYQYF
TRBV25-1	many	TRBD1	TRBJ1-1	TGTGCCAGCAGTGCACTAGACAGGGACTATTCTGAAGCTTTCTTT	CASSALDRDYSEAFF
TRBV11-2	few	TRBD1	TRBJ2-5	TGTGCCAGCAGCCAAGGGGGACAGAAAGAGACCCAGTACTTC	CASSQGGQKETQYF
TRBV10-3	NA	TRBD2	TRBJ2-3	TGTGCCATCAGTCAACTAGCGGGAGCAGGGGATACGCAGTATTTT	CAISQLAGAGDTQYF
TRBV6-5	few	NA	TRBJ2-3	TGTGCCAGCAGTTACGAAGCGCGCACAGATACGCAGTATTTT	CASSYEARTDTQYF
TRBV10-3	NA	TRBD2	TRBJ2-7	TGTGCCATCAGTGAGTCGGGACTAGGGGCGATCTACGAGCAGTACTTC	CAISESGLGAIYEQYF
TRBV29-1	few	TRBD1	TRBJ2-4	TGCAGCGTCGCCTGGACAGGGGATCGAGAACTAGCCAAAAACATTCAGTACTTC	CSVAWTGDRELAKNIQYF
TRBV7-6	NA	NA	TRBJ2-2	TGTGCCAGCAGCCCCTTGGGGGCTTTATCCGGGGAGCTGTTTTTT	CASSPLGALSGELFF